The 21 T cell receptor beta chains below were found in one sample sequenced in a study of cytomegalovirus exposure and HLA in healthy donors (dated by TCRdb to 2015 to 2018). The library was made by the immunoSEQ multiplex PCR assay. The multiplex PCR relied on a mix of 60 forward primers for TCR Vbeta segments and 13 reverse primers for TCR Jbeta segments. The table comes from immuneACCESS by way of TCRdb, which keeps in-frame sequences with V and J called. Part of the clones is missing from these tables; in studies checked, under half for an unresolved V gene and the rest for unknown reasons. In this sample the table shows over 60,000 clones, around 79% of which occur a single time. The ten largest clonotypes hold more than 7% of the sample. Sequenced: PBMCs. The receptor set was obtained from a woman aged 25 to 39 in good health and CMV-seropositive.

V usage is TRBV13 and J usage is TRBJ2-1, with a tentative D call TRBD1 (5 bases). The CDR3 is 16 residues long. Deletions cut 3 bases from V and 0 bases from J, with 12 bases between. The germline V gene has CDR1 PRHDT and CDR2 FYEKMQ (reference sequence). CDR3 loop: CASSFRQLSSYNEQFF. As DNA, the CDR3 is TGTGCCAGCAGCTTCCGACAGTTGAGCTCCTACAATGAGCAGTTCTTC.

The chain links TRBV4-2 to TRBJ1-2; no clear D gene. Germline values: CDR1 LGHNA, CDR2 YNFKEQ. V was pared by 1 base and J by 5 bases, with 14 bases between. This CDR3 spans 15 amino acids. CDR3 sequence (DNA): TGTGCCAGCAGCCAAGGTGGAGGTAGCCGGTATGGCTACACCTTC. Protein: CASSQGGGSRYGYTF.

This chain links TRBV2 with TRBJ1-5; D may be TRBD1 (6 bases). Germline assignment: CDR1 SNHLY and CDR2 FYNNEI. V gave up 0 bases and J gave up 3 bases, with 9 bases separating them. CDR3 length: 15 amino acids. The CDR3 bases are TGTGCCAGCAGTGAAGCGAGGGGGAACAATCAGCCCCAGCATTTT. Translated, it gives CASSEARGNNQPQHF.

In regard to this clone: This sample also contains other DNA sequences that code for the same CDR3. The V gene is TRBV25-1, the J gene TRBJ1-1; D might be TRBD1 (5 bases). This CDR3 has 13 amino acids. CDR1 MGHDK and CDR2 SYGVNS come from the germline V gene. The germline V and J ends were trimmed by 3 bases and 1 base, with 6 bases remaining between them. CDR3 sequence reads: CASSDDRNTEAFF. CDR3 DNA: TGTGCCAGCAGTGATGACAGGAACACTGAAGCTTTCTTT.

The gene calls are TRBV7-2 and TRBJ1-3, with D tentatively TRBD1 (5 bases). V was clipped by 5 bases and J by 4 bases, with 21 bases between them. The length of the CDR3 is 17 residues. Germline V gene lookup returns CDR1 SGHTA and CDR2 FQGNSA. CDR3 protein: CASSPRRRGGKGNTIYF. In nucleotides, the CDR3 is TGTGCCAGCAGCCCCCGTCGGCGGGGGGGAAAAGGAAACACCATATATTTT.

This chain uses TRBV13 with TRBJ1-2; no reliable D call. The germline CDR1 and CDR2 sequences are PRHDT and FYEKMQ (reference sequence). V was cut by 3 bases and J by 1 base, with 6 bases left in between. This CDR3 is built from 13 residues. Here the CDR3 reads CASSFTGNYGYTF. Here the CDR3 DNA reads TGTGCCAGCAGCTTTACGGGTAACTATGGCTACACCTTC.

The chain combines TRBV15 with TRBJ2-7; a weak D match, TRBD1 (6 bases). The CDR3 spans 13 residues. V shed 1 base and J shed 6 bases, with 10 bases lying between them. The germline V gene encodes CDR1 LNHNV and CDR2 YYDKDF (reference sequence). The CDR3 DNA reads as TGTGCCACCAGCAGAGGGGGCAGGGGCGAGCAGTACTTC. Protein product: CATSRGGRGEQYF.

The rearrangement links TRBV19 to TRBJ1-1; D perhaps matches TRBD1 (6 bases). The CDR3 runs 14 residues. The germline gives CDR1 LNHDA, CDR2 SQIVND (reference sequence). Trimming shortened V by 3 bases and J by 1 base, and 9 bases separated the two germline ends. This chain's CDR3 is CASSMGGGNTEAFF. CDR3 sequence (DNA): TGTGCCAGTAGTATGGGAGGGGGGAACACTGAAGCTTTCTTT.

The count of this clone is one. The chain has TRBV2 and TRBJ2-7, with D possibly matching TRBD1 (5 bases). The V end was cut by 6 bases, the J end by 5 bases, with 17 bases between. The germline V gene encodes CDR1 SNHLY and CDR2 FYNNEI. The CDR3 is made up of 14 amino acids. The CDR3 sequence: CASRKPGWGDEQYF. CDR3 nucleotide sequence: TGTGCCAGCAGAAAACCCGGGTGGGGCGACGAGCAGTACTTC.

V usage is TRBV25-1 and J usage is TRBJ2-7; 9 bases are shared with TRBD2. Germline CDR1 and CDR2: MGHDK and SYGVNS. V shed 3 bases, J shed 6 bases, and the junction held 9 bases outside the gene matches. This CDR3 is built from 15 residues. The CDR3 bases are TGTGCCAGCAGTGATCTTAGCGGGAGCGGAGTCGAGCAGTACTTC. Amino acid sequence: CASSDLSGSGVEQYF.

This chain uses TRBV9 with TRBJ2-7; TRBD2 matches 10 bases. CDR1 is SGDLS and CDR2 is YYNGEE in the germline V gene. Trimming took 4 bases from V and 4 from J; bases not matched to a gene: 20. This CDR3 has 19 amino acids. The CDR3 reads CASSPESPGTSDFMYEQYF. The CDR3 nucleotides are TGTGCCAGCAGCCCCGAATCCCCGGGGACTAGCGACTTCATGTACGAGCAGTACTTC.

The chain employs TRBV28 and TRBJ1-1, with unresolved D. Germline V gene lookup returns CDR1 MDHEN and CDR2 SYDVKM. The ends were cut back, 2 bases at V and 11 bases at J, with 21 bases in the middle. The CDR3 loop spans 15 amino acids. The CDR3 reads CASSLRRTAAVGAFF. CDR3 sequence (DNA): TGTGCCAGCAGTTTAAGGAGGACCGCGGCGGTCGGGGCTTTCTTT.

The chain joins TRBV27 to TRBJ1-5, with 7 bases identical to TRBD1. V lost 8 bases, J lost 6 bases, and 10 bases stayed unmatched. Germline V gives CDR1 MNHEY, CDR2 SMNVEV (reference sequence). This CDR3 region has 14 residues. The CDR3 spells CASRPTGLRQPQHF. Written as DNA, the CDR3 is TGTGCCAGCCGCCCGACAGGGTTGCGTCAGCCCCAGCATTTT.

This clone was found once. The rearrangement joins TRBV7-2 to TRBJ1-1, with no clear D. CDR1 and CDR2 (germline): SGHTA, FQGNSA. V gave up 5 bases and J gave up 2 bases, with 12 bases separating them. CDR3 size: 14 residues. CDR3 region: CASSLGDFNTEAFF. The CDR3 nucleotides are TGTGCCAGCAGCCTAGGAGATTTCAACACTGAAGCTTTCTTT.

This chain uses TRBV28 with TRBJ2-4, with D perhaps TRBD2 (6 bases). V was shortened by 5 bases and J by 0 bases, with 14 bases between the two germline ends. Germline assignment: CDR1 MDHEN and CDR2 SYDVKM. The CDR3 consists of 16 residues. The CDR3 DNA is TGTGCCAGCAGTCGGGGAGGAATACTAGCCAAAAACATTCAGTACTTC. Translating it yields CASSRGGILAKNIQYF. The full variable domain, rest sourced from reference TRBV28 and TRBJ2-4, is DVKVTQSSRYLVKRTGEKVFLECVQDMDHENMFWYRQDPGLGLRLIYFSYDVKMKEKGDIPEGYSVSREKKERFSLILESASTNQTSMYLCASSRGGILAKNIQYFGAGTRLSVL.

The CDR3, as DNA: TGTGCCAGCACTCGCTCTGGGGCCAACGTCCTGACTTTC. Its protein is CASTRSGANVLTF. The chain employs TRBV6-1 and TRBJ2-6; D is uncertain. The germline V gene has CDR1 MNHNS and CDR2 SASEGT. The CDR3 has 13 amino acids. V dropped 7 bases and J dropped 0 bases, with 4 bases sitting between them.

This clone was observed a single time. The chain combines TRBV7-9 with TRBJ2-7; TRBD1 aligns across 10 bases. Germline CDR1 and CDR2: SEHNR and FQNEAQ (reference sequence). V trimming: 4 bases; J trimming: 4 bases; junction bases outside the gene matches: 16. CDR3 size: 18 residues. The CDR3 here is CASSSPSLGQGKRYEQYF. DNA of the CDR3: TGTGCCAGCAGCTCTCCTTCGCTGGGACAGGGGAAGAGGTACGAGCAGTACTTC.

V and J are TRBV6-6 and TRBJ2-1; D may be TRBD1 (5 bases). The germline V gene has CDR1 MNHNY and CDR2 SVGAGI (reference sequence). V shed 5 bases and J shed 11 bases, with 10 bases lying between them. The CDR3 is 11 residues long. The CDR3 DNA is TGTGCCAGCAGTCTTGGGGCGCAGCAGTTCTTC. Translating gives CASSLGAQQFF.

The chain carries TRBV19 and TRBJ1-5; a weak D match, TRBD1 (6 bases). The CDR3 sequence is 14 residues long. V was pared by 9 bases and J by 7 bases, with 19 bases between. Germline values: CDR1 LNHDA, CDR2 SQIVND (reference sequence). CDR3 sequence: CASQQQGWGQPQHF. The CDR3 DNA reads as TGTGCCAGCCAACAACAGGGTTGGGGGCAGCCCCAGCATTTT.

The chain links TRBV27 to TRBJ2-3; perhaps TRBD2 as D (7 bases). The CDR3 is 16 residues long. V was cut by 4 bases and J by 4 bases, with 18 bases left in between. Per germline, CDR1 MNHEY and CDR2 SMNVEV (reference sequence). In DNA form, the CDR3 reads TGTGCCAGCAGTTCCCTAGCGGAGGGGGGGCCAGATACGCAGTATTTT. This translates into CASSSLAEGGPDTQYF.

The rearrangement links TRBV7-2 to TRBJ2-1, with 7 bases that match TRBD2. With 0 bases clipped from V and 1 base from J, the junction kept 6 bases outside the gene matches. This CDR3 contains 17 residues. Germline V CDR1 and CDR2: SGHTA, FQGNSA. CDR3: CASSLAGASGSYNEQFF. The CDR3 DNA sequence: TGTGCCAGCAGCTTAGCGGGAGCTAGCGGATCCTACAATGAGCAGTTCTTC.